A single sample is the source of the 6 T cell receptor beta chains below, sequenced in a study of T cell responses to AZD1222 COVID-19 vaccine (dated by TCRdb to about 2021). The library was made by the immunoSEQ multiplex PCR assay. TCRdb retrieved this table from immuneACCESS and kept in-frame rearrangements only. Not all clones are present; in checked studies, unresolved V genes account for under half, and no reason is known for the remainder. A total of 200,000 or so clones appear in this sample, 87% of them only once. Of the sample, under 3.5% falls within the top ten clones. The sample's time point label, in plain terms: baseline before first vaccination. The treatment or condition label here, explained by the study, means: meningococcal conjugate vaccine given as trial control. Sequencing used peripheral blood, obtained on day 0 of MenACWY control vaccination. The receptor source for this set is an adult in good health.

V is TRBV29-1 and J is TRBJ1-3, with TRBD1 as a possible D gene (6 bases). Germline V lookup: CDR1 SQVTM, CDR2 ANQGSEA. This CDR3 comprises 12 residues. Trimming removed 6 bases at V and 2 bases at J, with 8 bases between. The CDR3 region is CSVGAAGNTIYF. DNA for the CDR3: TGCAGCGTGGGGGCAGCTGGAAACACCATATATTTT.

The chain combines TRBV13 with TRBJ2-7, with 8 bases aligning to TRBD1. The CDR3 is 12 residues long. CDR1 is PRHDT and CDR2 is FYEKMQ in the germline V gene (reference sequence). V shed 5 bases, J shed 6 bases, and the junction held 3 bases outside the gene matches. CDR3: CASSPDRGEQYF. CDR3 DNA sequence: TGTGCCAGCAGCCCCGACAGGGGCGAGCAGTACTTC.

The V gene is TRBV28, the J gene TRBJ1-2; 9 bases match TRBD1. The CDR3 is 12 amino acids. Germline loops: CDR1 MDHEN, CDR2 SYDVKM. After removal of 7 bases from V and 14 bases from J, the junction contained 11 bases not matched to a gene. The CDR3 protein is CASTPGQGSETF. The CDR3 DNA reads as TGTGCCAGCACCCCGGGACAGGGCTCAGAAACCTTC.

The J gene is TRBJ2-1, the V gene TRBV7-2; the D call may be TRBD1 or TRBD2 (6 bases each). Germline CDR1 SGHTA, CDR2 FQGNSA. V was trimmed by 4 bases and J by 8 bases, leaving 21 bases between them. This CDR3 spans 16 amino acids. The CDR3 nucleotides are TGTGCCAGCAGCTCGCGTTGGGGGCGGGGTGGAGATGAGCAGTTCTTC. Its protein is CASSSRWGRGGDEQFF.

In its sample, this clone was seen once. The chain has TRBV9 and TRBJ2-1, with TRBD1 matching over 7 bases. From germline, CDR1 is SGDLS and CDR2 YYNGEE. The CDR3 sequence is 17 residues long. V dropped 0 bases and J dropped 3; count of bases not matched to a gene: 9. The CDR3 spells CASSVVPGGTFYNEQFF. The CDR3 DNA follows: TGTGCCAGCAGCGTAGTCCCAGGGGGTACATTCTACAATGAGCAGTTCTTC. The full variable domain, its missing parts supplied by reference TRBV9 and TRBJ2-1, is DSGVTQTPKHLITATGQRVTLRCSPRSGDLSVYWYQQSLDQGLQFLIQYYNGEERAKGNILERFSAQQFPDLHSELNLSSLELGDSALYFCASSVVPGGTFYNEQFFGPGTRLTVL.

In the case of this clone: Within the sample, other DNA sequences also encode this same CDR3. V gene TRBV12-3 or TRBV12-4 combines with J gene TRBJ2-5, with a possible D match to TRBD2 (6 bases). V lost 3 bases and J lost 5, with 7 bases in between. The CDR3 totals 12 residues. The CDR3 bases are TGTGCCAGCAGTTTTGGGGGGGAGACCCAGTACTTC. This sequence encodes CASSFGGETQYF.